Following are 28 T cell receptor beta chains from one sample sequenced in a study of T cell clones after liver transplantation. Method: immunoSEQ multiplex PCR; TCRdb's copy keeps in-frame clones and lacks some. The sample yields some 120,000 clones, approximately 90% seen once. This sample comprised CD4+ T cells from blood, obtained 12 months after liver transplant. These receptors all stem from a human patient who received a liver transplant. Some T cells could come from the graft donor.

V gene TRBV15 combines with J gene TRBJ2-7, with TRBD1 matching 7 bases. With V trimmed by 1 base and J by 6 bases, 3 bases remained unmatched. This CDR3 is 13 amino acids long. CDR1 is LNHNV, CDR2 YYDKDF, per germline (reference sequence). In nucleotides, the CDR3 is TGTGCCACCAGCAGAGGGGGACAGCTCGAGCAGTACTTC. Translating it yields CATSRGGQLEQYF.

The CDR3 reads CASSPRLAGANEQFF. In nucleotides, the CDR3 is TGTGCCAGCAGCCCTAGACTAGCGGGAGCCAATGAGCAGTTCTTC. The chain employs TRBV7-2 and TRBJ2-1; 12 bases are shared with TRBD2. The V segment lost 5 bases and the J segment 6 bases; nucleotides outside the gene matches: 5. The CDR3 sequence is 15 residues long. Germline lookup yields CDR1 SGHTA and CDR2 FQGNSA.

DNA for the CDR3: TGTGCCAGCAGCTTAGCCTCTCCCGGAGGAAACACCATATATTTT. Its protein product is CASSLASPGGNTIYF. The chain combines TRBV7-2 with TRBJ1-3, with D unresolved. CDR1 SGHTA and CDR2 FQGNSA come from the germline V gene. The CDR3 loop spans 15 amino acids. V shed 0 bases and J shed 4 bases, with 10 bases lying between them.

This sequence joins TRBV7-3 and TRBJ2-6; 9 bases are shared with TRBD1. Germline CDR1 and CDR2: SGHTA and FQGTGA. The CDR3 is 20 amino acids. The ends lost 1 base at V and 4 bases at J; junction bases unmatched: 14. The CDR3 coding sequence is TGTGCCAGCAGCTTAAAACCTCCGACAGGGGGTCGGTCGGGGGCCAACGTCCTGACTTTC. This gives the protein CASSLKPPTGGRSGANVLTF.

The rearrangement links TRBV11-3 to TRBJ2-3; TRBD1 aligns across 8 bases. Per the germline V gene, CDR1 is SGHNT and CDR2 is YENEEA. The CDR3 totals 13 residues. The trim removed 10 bases at V and 1 base at J, leaving 4 bases unmatched. The CDR3, as DNA: TGTGCCACTACGGACAGGGGCACAGATACGCAGTATTTT. Translating gives CATTDRGTDTQYF. Full variable domain (outside the CDR3, taken from reference TRBV11-3 and TRBJ2-3): EAGVVQSPRYKIIEKKQPVAFWCNPISGHNTLYWYLQNLGQGPELLIRYENEEAVDDSQLPKDRFSAERLKGVDSTLKIQPAELGDSAVYLCATTDRGTDTQYFGPGTRLTVL.

The chain is built from TRBV6-5 and TRBJ2-3; TRBD2 is a possible D gene (5 bases). Germline loops: CDR1 MNHEY, CDR2 SVGAGI. V was clipped by 2 bases and J by 1 base, with 10 bases between them. This CDR3 contains 15 residues. The CDR3 sequence is CASSYNGVGTDTQYF. CDR3 in DNA: TGTGCCAGCAGTTACAACGGGGTCGGCACAGATACGCAGTATTTT.

The CDR3 nucleotides read TGTGCCAGCAGTGAGACAGGGAGGTTGAACACTGAAGCTTTCTTT. Residues: CASSETGRLNTEAFF. The genes are TRBV25-1 and TRBJ1-1; TRBD1 aligns across 7 bases. Per the germline V gene, CDR1 is MGHDK and CDR2 is SYGVNS. CDR3 length: 15 residues. Trimming at V came to 3 bases and at J to 0 bases, leaving 4 bases not matched to a gene.

The chain couples TRBV7-3 to TRBJ2-6; TRBD1 agrees at 11 bases. V was pared by 3 bases and J by 0 bases, with 7 bases of the junction left unmatched. There are 19 residues in the CDR3. Germline V gene sequence: CDR1 SGHTA, CDR2 FQGTGA. The CDR3 loop is CASSLRPGTGGSGANVLTF. The CDR3 nucleotides are TGTGCCAGCAGCTTGAGGCCCGGGACAGGGGGCTCTGGGGCCAACGTCCTGACTTTC.

The CDR3 coding sequence is TGTGCCAGCAGCTTACATACGACACCGATTACCTACGAGCAGTACTTC. This codes for CASSLHTTPITYEQYF. This chain uses TRBV7-2 with TRBJ2-7; no clear D gene. V lost 2 bases, J lost 2 bases, and 16 bases lay in between. The CDR3 totals 16 residues. Germline CDR1 reads SGHTA; CDR2 reads FQGNSA.

This chain joins TRBV6-1 and TRBJ2-7; 7 bases fit TRBD2. The junction had 4 bases not matched to a gene; V was cut back by 4 bases and J by 1 base. CDR1 MNHNS and CDR2 SASEGT come from the germline V gene. This CDR3 is built from 14 residues. CDR3 in amino acids: CASSVTSSSYEQYF. In DNA form, the CDR3 reads TGTGCCAGCAGTGTGACTAGCAGTTCCTACGAGCAGTACTTC.

The genes are TRBV29-1 and TRBJ1-2; D perhaps matches TRBD1 (6 bases). This CDR3 spans 13 amino acids. V lost 1 base and J 8 bases, leaving 14 bases between the germline ends. The germline CDR1 and CDR2 sequences are SQVTM and ANQGSEA. CDR3 amino acids: CSVEVWAGDGYTF. CDR3 nucleotide sequence: TGCAGCGTTGAAGTATGGGCAGGGGACGGCTACACCTTC.

CDR3 region: CASSLGTGGETQYF. The CDR3 DNA reads TGCGCCAGCAGCCTGGGTACGGGAGGAGAGACCCAGTACTTC. The V gene is TRBV5-1, the J gene TRBJ2-5, with 7 bases fitting TRBD2. Germline values: CDR1 SGHRS, CDR2 YFSETQ. The CDR3 sequence is 14 residues long. The V gene end was trimmed by 4 bases and the J gene end by 4 bases; junction bases not matched to a gene: 7.

This clone was detected once. This chain uses TRBV6-1 with TRBJ1-2; possible D gene TRBD1, 6 bases. The CDR3 totals 14 residues. The germline CDR1 and CDR2 sequences are MNHNS and SASEGT. V was cut by 6 bases and J by 3 bases, with 14 bases left in between. The CDR3 DNA sequence: TGTGCCAGCAGCCACAGGGAATCGGACTATGGCTACACCTTC. This sequence encodes CASSHRESDYGYTF.

This chain's CDR3 is CAISVIGTTTGEQYF. The CDR3 DNA follows: TGTGCCATCAGTGTTATCGGGACCACGACCGGGGAGCAGTACTTC. The J gene is TRBJ2-7, the V gene TRBV10-3; the D call may be TRBD1 or TRBD2 (5 bases each). The CDR3 runs 15 residues. The germline V gene has CDR1 ENHRY and CDR2 SYGVKD. V was clipped by 4 bases and J by 7 bases, with 20 bases between them.

The chain links TRBV28 to TRBJ2-3; a weak D match, TRBD2 (5 bases). Germline assignment: CDR1 MDHEN and CDR2 SYDVKM. There are 12 residues in the CDR3. V lost 3 bases to trimming and J lost 5 bases, with 6 bases between them. The CDR3 coding sequence is TGTGCCAGCAGTTTGGCGGGAGATACGCAGTATTTT. Residues: CASSLAGDTQYF.

The CDR3 coding sequence is TGTGCCAGCTCACCAACGGGACAATTCACAGATACGCAGTATTTT. Translation gives CASSPTGQFTDTQYF. The rearrangement uses TRBV18 and TRBJ2-3; D possibly corresponds to TRBD1 (6 bases). CDR1 and CDR2 from the germline V gene are KGHSH and LQKENI. The V end was cut by 2 bases, the J end by 2 bases, with 11 bases between. CDR3 length: 15 residues.

The rearrangement uses TRBV30 and TRBJ2-1; 10 bases align to TRBD2. CDR3 length: 15 residues. CDR1 and CDR2 (germline): GTSNPN, SVGIG (reference sequence). J lost 2 bases, V lost 3 bases, and 4 bases had no gene match. The CDR3 protein is CAWSSGLAAYNEQFF. The CDR3 nucleotides read TGTGCCTGGAGCAGCGGACTAGCGGCCTACAATGAGCAGTTCTTC. Based on the CDR3 plus reference TRBV30 and TRBJ2-1, the full variable domain is SQTIHQWPATLVQPVGSPLSLECTVEGTSNPNLYWYRQAAGRGLQLLFYSVGIGQISSEVPQNLSASRPQDRQFILSSKKLLLSDSGFYLCAWSSGLAAYNEQFFGPGTRLTVL.

The gene calls are TRBV29-1 and TRBJ2-7; 12 positions agree with TRBD2. The CDR3 is 14 amino acids. J was trimmed by 2 bases and V by 5 bases; bases with no gene match: 4. CDR1 is SQVTM and CDR2 is ANQGSEA in the germline V gene. The CDR3 nucleotides read TGCAGCGTTAATGGACTAGCGGGAACCTACGAGCAGTACTTC. Translation gives CSVNGLAGTYEQYF.

V and J are TRBV13 and TRBJ2-7; D is unclear. This CDR3 has 13 residues. Trimming pared 2 bases from V and 3 bases from J, leaving 8 bases between. CDR1 and CDR2 (germline): PRHDT, FYEKMQ (reference sequence). The CDR3 DNA sequence: TGTGCCAGCAGCTTAATGGCAGGCTACGAGCAGTACTTC. It translates to CASSLMAGYEQYF.

The chain combines TRBV7-2 with TRBJ2-4; tentative D call: TRBD2 (6 bases). V lost 0 bases and J lost 3, with 12 bases in between. This CDR3 has 16 amino acids. The V gene's germline CDR1 is SGHTA and CDR2 FQGNSA. CDR3 loop: CASSLAGGTLKNIQYF. The CDR3 DNA reads as TGTGCCAGCAGCTTAGCTGGCGGGACCCTCAAAAACATTCAGTACTTC.

The V call is TRBV4-1, the J call TRBJ2-3; TRBD1 aligns across 10 bases. CDR1 MGHRA and CDR2 YSYEKL come from the germline V gene. CDR3 length: 17 residues. Losses at the gene ends were 4 bases for V and 2 bases for J; bases not matched to a gene: 9. In DNA, the CDR3 is TGCGCCAGCAGCCCAGGGGGACAGGGGCACCCCACAGATACGCAGTATTTT. Translated, it gives CASSPGGQGHPTDTQYF.

The chain combines TRBV28 with TRBJ2-7; TRBD1 matches at 10 bases. After removal of 2 bases from V and 3 bases from J, the junction contained 4 bases not matched to a gene. CDR1 and CDR2 from the germline V gene are MDHEN and SYDVKM. This CDR3 spans 15 amino acids. The DNA of the CDR3 is TGTGCCAGCAGTTTACCGGGACAGGGGATCTACGAGCAGTACTTC. Residues: CASSLPGQGIYEQYF.

The chain combines TRBV10-3 with TRBJ2-3; tentative D call: TRBD2 (5 bases). CDR3 length: 13 residues. Trimming removed 5 bases at V and 6 bases at J, with 12 bases between. Germline V gene lookup returns CDR1 ENHRY and CDR2 SYGVKD. CDR3 sequence: CAISTVDFDTQYF. The CDR3 DNA follows: TGTGCCATCAGTACCGTGGACTTCGATACGCAGTATTTT.

This chain links TRBV5-1 with TRBJ1-1; tentatively, D is TRBD1 (5 bases). Trimming pared 3 bases from V and 5 bases from J, leaving 14 bases between. Germline V gene data show CDR1 as SGHRS and CDR2 as YFSETQ. The CDR3 covers 14 residues. The DNA for the CDR3 is TGCGCCAGCAGCTCCACCCGGGGGGGAACTGAAGCTTTCTTT. This codes for CASSSTRGGTEAFF.

The J gene is TRBJ2-1, the V gene TRBV28, with 8 bases lining up with TRBD2. CDR1 and CDR2 (germline): MDHEN, SYDVKM. J gave up 4 bases and V 6 bases, and 5 bases lay outside the gene matches. The CDR3 totals 14 residues. The CDR3 nucleotides read TGTGCCAGCAGGTTAGCGGGACCTTACAATGAGCAGTTCTTC. It specifies CASRLAGPYNEQFF.

The rearrangement joins TRBV29-1 to TRBJ2-7; tentatively, D is TRBD1 (5 bases). Germline CDR1 and CDR2: SQVTM and ANQGSEA. CDR3 length: 12 amino acids. V lost 4 bases and J lost 0, with 7 bases in between. CDR3 amino acids: CSVGRDSYEQYF. The CDR3 DNA sequence: TGCAGCGTTGGCAGGGACTCCTACGAGCAGTACTTC.

In this sample, this clone turned up once. The chain recombines TRBV6-5 with TRBJ2-3; no clear D. V was clipped by 0 bases and J by 3 bases, with 13 bases between them. Germline loops: CDR1 MNHEY, CDR2 SVGAGI. The CDR3 has 16 amino acids. CDR3 bases: TGTGCCAGCAGTTACTCATTCCGCTCTCGAACAGATACGCAGTATTTT. Amino acid sequence: CASSYSFRSRTDTQYF.

The V gene is TRBV4-1, the J gene TRBJ1-1; no firm D call. The CDR3 sequence is 13 residues long. V was cut by 0 bases and J by 4 bases, with 6 bases left in between. Germline V gene data show CDR1 as MGHRA and CDR2 as YSYEKL. Here the CDR3 reads CASSQDLGTEAFF. The CDR3 region has the DNA TGCGCCAGCAGCCAAGATTTAGGCACTGAAGCTTTCTTT.